Following are 8 T cell receptor beta chains from one sample sequenced in a study of spatial heterogeneity in lung cancer (dated 2019 in TCRdb). What the time point label conveys for this sample: sample taken at primary tumor resection. Without any cell sorting, TCR sequencing was performed on whole RNA extracted either from tumor and nontumor lung tissue or from cryopreserved PBMC samples. Library prep was done by 5' RACE. The instrument was a NextSeq 500. In TCRdb, the public reads were trimmed at Q25 with fastp and aligned with MiXCR, with productive beta chains retained. Here each entry gathers all rows of one CDR3 protein and keeps the most common genes and DNA. The sample records 65,000 to 85,000 distinct CDR3 sequences, approximately 21% of which are singletons. The top ten clonotypes cover roughly 6.2% of the sample. Here the sequenced sample was PBMCs, taken at surgery. The receptors were gathered from a male donor with early-stage non-small cell lung cancer.

The J gene is TRBJ1-2, the V gene TRBV12-3 or TRBV12-4; 9 nucleotides match TRBD1. CDR3 size: 14 residues. J was trimmed by 9 bases and V by 0 bases; bases with no gene match: 5. CDR3 amino acids: CASSLALQGASYTF. The CDR3 bases are TGTGCCAGCAGTTTAGCTCTACAGGGGGCAAGCTACACCTTC.

This clonotype came up once. The genes are TRBV9 and TRBJ2-5; D call uncertain. Trimming cost V 0 bases and J 2 bases, with 8 bases left between them. The CDR3 extends over 14 amino acids. Germline loops: CDR1 SGDLS, CDR2 YYNGEE. The CDR3 loop is CASSVVGGQETQYF. The DNA for the CDR3 is TGTGCCAGCAGCGTAGTGGGCGGACAAGAGACCCAGTACTTC.

The chain combines TRBV29-1 with TRBJ2-7; D is tentatively TRBD1 or TRBD2 (5 bases each). CDR1 is SQVTM and CDR2 is ANQGSEA in the germline V gene. This CDR3 has 13 amino acids. Trimming cost V 6 bases and J 0 bases, with 12 bases left between them. DNA of the CDR3: TGCAGCGTCTTACCAGGGACCTCCTACGAGCAGTACTTC. It specifies CSVLPGTSYEQYF.

The chain recombines TRBV28 with TRBJ2-7, with 8 positions matching TRBD2. Germline V CDR1 and CDR2: MDHEN, SYDVKM. This CDR3 comprises 16 residues. J gave up 5 bases and V 5 bases, and 14 bases lay outside the gene matches. In nucleotides, the CDR3 is TGTGCCAGCAGTCCCAATTTAGGCGGGGGGAAGAACGAGCAGTACTTC. Translating it yields CASSPNLGGGKNEQYF.

This chain links TRBV6-2 or TRBV6-3 with TRBJ2-7; tentative D call: TRBD2 (7 bases). Trimming pared 2 bases from V and 9 bases from J, leaving 14 bases between. CDR3 length: 13 residues. Germline V gene data show CDR1 as MNHEY and CDR2 as SVGEGT. CDR3 sequence (DNA): TGTGCCAGCAGTTACGACGGGGGGCAAGGGCAGTACTTC. Amino acid sequence: CASSYDGGQGQYF.

This clonotype was picked up many times. This chain uses TRBV27 with TRBJ1-1; D is undetermined. The germline V gene has CDR1 MNHEY and CDR2 SMNVEV (reference sequence). The V end lost 6 bases, the J end lost 0 bases, and 2 bases lay between the germline ends. The CDR3 extends over 11 amino acids. CDR3 amino acids: CASSLNTEAFF. DNA for the CDR3: TGTGCCAGCAGCTTGAACACTGAAGCTTTCTTT.

This clonotype was seen a few times. The V and J genes are TRBV29-1 and TRBJ2-1; D may match TRBD1 or TRBD2 (5 bases each). Germline values: CDR1 SQVTM, CDR2 ANQGSEA. V was shortened by 6 bases and J by 0 bases, with 12 bases between the two germline ends. The CDR3 is 14 amino acids. The CDR3 sequence is CSVPGTSSYNEQFF. CDR3 DNA sequence: TGCAGCGTGCCGGGGACGAGCTCCTACAATGAGCAGTTCTTC.

This clonotype was seen just once. The rearrangement links TRBV12-3 or TRBV12-4 to TRBJ2-3, with D perhaps TRBD2 (5 bases). Deletions cut 3 bases from V and 4 bases from J, with 11 bases between. This CDR3 is built from 14 residues. As DNA, the CDR3 is TGTGCCAGCAGTTTCTTCGGGATGCCAGATACGCAGTATTTT. Its protein product is CASSFFGMPDTQYF.